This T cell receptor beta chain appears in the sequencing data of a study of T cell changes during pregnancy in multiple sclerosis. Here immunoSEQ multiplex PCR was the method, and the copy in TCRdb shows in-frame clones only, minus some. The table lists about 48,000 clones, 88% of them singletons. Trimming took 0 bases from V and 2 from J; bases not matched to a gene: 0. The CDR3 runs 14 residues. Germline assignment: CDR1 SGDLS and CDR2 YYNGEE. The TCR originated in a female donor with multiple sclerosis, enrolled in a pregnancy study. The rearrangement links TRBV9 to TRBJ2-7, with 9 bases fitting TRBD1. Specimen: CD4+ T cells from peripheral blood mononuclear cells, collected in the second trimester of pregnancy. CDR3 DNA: TGTGCCAGCAGCGTAGGACAGGGGGCCTACGAGCAGTACTTC. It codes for CASSVGQGAYEQYF.